These 25 T cell receptor beta chains came from one sample sequenced in a study of response to subunit inactivated influenza vaccine. MiXCR, applied by TCRdb to the RT-PCR reads, yields one record per CDR3 protein. Of about 650,000 distinct CDR3 sequences listed, roughly 15% are singletons. Sequenced material: PBMCs from blood, taken around two weeks before vaccination. These receptor sequences come from a man aged 50-59 years who received an inactivated influenza vaccine.

This clonotype was detected only once. This sequence joins TRBV20-1 and TRBJ2-7; D gene unclear. CDR1 is DFQATT and CDR2 is SNEGSKA in the germline V gene (reference sequence). The CDR3 contains 13 residues. V was cut by 1 base and J by 6 bases, with 13 bases left in between. CDR3 coding DNA: TGCAGTGCTAGAGGTTTGCTGATGCCCGAGCAGTACTTC. Its protein product is CSARGLLMPEQYF.

This clonotype has just a few counts. The V call is TRBV20-1, the J call TRBJ2-3; possibly TRBD1 for D (5 bases). Trimming took off 7 bases at V and 0 bases at J, with 14 bases between the two ends. The CDR3 is 14 amino acids. The germline gives CDR1 DFQATT, CDR2 SNEGSKA (reference sequence). This CDR3 is CSVRVDDSTDTQYF. CDR3 in DNA: TGCAGTGTCAGGGTGGATGACAGCACAGATACGCAGTATTTT.

This clonotype was seen more than once but under ten times. The chain carries TRBV5-1 and TRBJ2-5, with 12 positions matching TRBD1. J gave up 4 bases and V 4 bases, and 5 bases lay outside the gene matches. CDR1 and CDR2 from the germline V gene are SGHRS and YFSETQ. The CDR3 length is 15 residues. CDR3 DNA sequence: TGCGCCAGCAGCGCTGGGACAGGGGGCGGAGAGACCCAGTACTTC. Translating gives CASSAGTGGGETQYF.

The sample holds a few counts of this clonotype. The chain employs TRBV15 and TRBJ2-3; 13 bases line up with TRBD2. Germline V lookup: CDR1 LNHNV, CDR2 YYDKDF (reference sequence). This CDR3 is 15 amino acids long. With V trimmed by 5 bases and J by 6 bases, 5 bases remained unmatched. The chain's CDR3 is CATSPWTSGGDTQYF. CDR3 nucleotide sequence: TGTGCCACCAGCCCGTGGACTAGCGGGGGTGATACGCAGTATTTT.

V and J are TRBV10-3 and TRBJ1-3; TRBD1 agrees at 10 bases. Losses at the gene ends were 11 bases for V and 2 bases for J; bases not matched to a gene: 9. The CDR3 spans 15 residues. CDR1 is ENHRY, CDR2 SYGVKD, per germline. The CDR3, as DNA: TGTGCCGCCCTGGCCGGGACAGGGGCTGGAAACACCATATATTTT. Its protein is CAALAGTGAGNTIYF.

The V gene is TRBV27, the J gene TRBJ2-1, with D unclear. The CDR3 runs 14 residues. Germline CDR1 reads MNHEY; CDR2 reads SMNVEV (reference sequence). With 1 base removed from V and 5 bases from J, the gap between germline ends came to 9 bases. CDR3 region: CASSLLNSHNEQFF. The CDR3 DNA is TGTGCCAGCAGTTTATTGAACAGTCACAATGAGCAGTTCTTC.

The chain couples TRBV9 to TRBJ2-7; 13 bases fit TRBD2. CDR1 is SGDLS, CDR2 YYNGEE, per germline. Trimming took 0 bases from V and 5 from J; bases not matched to a gene: 8. The CDR3 is made up of 17 amino acids. The CDR3 here is CASSVAPGLAGADEQYF. The CDR3 region has the DNA TGTGCCAGCAGCGTAGCGCCAGGACTAGCGGGAGCAGACGAGCAGTACTTC.

The sample holds a few counts of this clonotype. This chain uses TRBV5-1 with TRBJ1-1; the match to TRBD1 covers 8 bases. After removal of 4 bases from V and 2 bases from J, the junction contained 4 bases not matched to a gene. The CDR3 is 14 amino acids. Germline V lookup: CDR1 SGHRS, CDR2 YFSETQ. CDR3 protein: CASSPRGLNTEAFF. The CDR3 bases are TGCGCCAGCAGCCCCAGGGGGCTCAACACTGAAGCTTTCTTT.

The rearrangement joins TRBV7-9 to TRBJ1-1; 7 nucleotides agree with TRBD1. Per the germline V gene, CDR1 is SEHNR and CDR2 is FQNEAQ (reference sequence). Trimming cost V 5 bases and J 3 bases; bases outside gene matches: 9. The CDR3 has 15 residues. The CDR3 region is CASSLPGTEDTEAFF. CDR3 in DNA: TGTGCCAGCAGCCTACCGGGGACAGAGGACACTGAAGCTTTCTTT.

This clonotype was observed a few times. J is TRBJ2-1 and V is TRBV7-9; 10 nucleotides line up with TRBD2. The CDR3 extends over 16 amino acids. In germline, CDR1 is SEHNR, CDR2 FQNEAQ (reference sequence). Trimming at V came to 8 bases and at J to 3 bases, leaving 10 bases not matched to a gene. This CDR3 is CASRGGLAGDYNEQFF. The CDR3 DNA sequence: TGTGCCAGCCGAGGGGGGCTAGCGGGAGACTACAATGAGCAGTTCTTC.

This clonotype occurred a few times. The chain has TRBV13 and TRBJ1-1, with 7 bases matching TRBD1. CDR3 length equals 16 residues. Looked up from germline, CDR1 is PRHDT and CDR2 is FYEKMQ (reference sequence). With 5 bases clipped from V and 1 base from J, the junction kept 10 bases outside the gene matches. As DNA, the CDR3 is TGTGCCAGCAGCCGTCCGACAGGGCGTCAGAACACTGAAGCTTTCTTT. Translation: CASSRPTGRQNTEAFF.

This clonotype was seen a handful of times. The chain couples TRBV18 to TRBJ2-7; D is possibly TRBD2 (5 bases). CDR1 is KGHSH and CDR2 is LQKENI in the germline V gene. The V end lost 4 bases, the J end lost 2 bases, and 15 bases lay between the germline ends. The CDR3 has 15 amino acids. The CDR3 nucleotides read TGTGCCAGCTCACTCTATGGGAGTGGGGCCTACGAGCAGTACTTC. Translated: CASSLYGSGAYEQYF.

This clonotype was picked up a small number of times. The chain combines TRBV29-1 with TRBJ2-1; TRBD2 aligns across 8 bases. Germline V CDR1 and CDR2: SQVTM, ANQGSEA. With 4 bases clipped from V and 0 bases from J, the junction kept 5 bases outside the gene matches. The CDR3 spans 15 residues. In nucleotides, the CDR3 is TGCAGCGTTGGAAGGGGGACTAGCTCCTACAATGAGCAGTTCTTC. Its translation is CSVGRGTSSYNEQFF.

The table lists this clonotype with a few counts. The chain recombines TRBV5-6 with TRBJ2-3; 14 bases agree with TRBD2. This CDR3 contains 19 residues. Germline V lookup: CDR1 SGHDT, CDR2 YYEEEE. J was trimmed by 3 bases and V by 4 bases; bases with no gene match: 13. The CDR3 DNA reads as TGTGCCAGCAGCCCCTTGACTAGCGGGAGGGGTGTTGTGACAGATACGCAGTATTTT. This translates into CASSPLTSGRGVVTDTQYF.

CDR3 bases: TGCGCCAGCAGCTTGGGAGGGGGCTTCCAAGAGACCCAGTACTTC. Translation gives CASSLGGGFQETQYF. This chain joins TRBV5-1 and TRBJ2-5; 7 bases are shared with TRBD1. The V gene's germline CDR1 is SGHRS and CDR2 YFSETQ. V lost 0 bases to trimming and J lost 1 base; unmatched junction nucleotides: 3. This CDR3 has 15 amino acids.

J is TRBJ1-1 and V is TRBV20-1; unclear D gene. There are 15 residues in the CDR3. Germline V lookup: CDR1 DFQATT, CDR2 SNEGSKA (reference sequence). V was cut by 0 bases and J by 0 bases, with 11 bases left in between. DNA of the CDR3: TGCAGTGCTAGAGAGTACCCAAACATGAACACTGAAGCTTTCTTT. This translates into CSAREYPNMNTEAFF.

This clonotype was seen a handful of times. The chain links TRBV3-1 to TRBJ2-6, with a tentative D call TRBD2 (5 bases). Germline CDR1 reads LGHDT; CDR2 reads YNNKEL (reference sequence). The CDR3 is 17 residues long. The V and J ends lost 3 bases and 0 bases respectively, with 12 bases between them. The CDR3 DNA is TGTGCCAGCAGCCACCACGGGGTTCTCTCTGGGGCCAACGTCCTGACTTTC. It is translated as CASSHHGVLSGANVLTF.

This clonotype was seen only a few times. The rearrangement links TRBV2 to TRBJ1-1; D gene unclear. The CDR3 spans 14 residues. Trimming removed 3 bases from V and 3 bases from J, with 11 bases in between. CDR1 and CDR2 (germline): SNHLY, FYNNEI. Here the CDR3 reads CASSDLVADTEAFF. In DNA, the CDR3 is TGTGCCAGCAGTGACCTGGTCGCCGACACTGAAGCTTTCTTT.

The sample holds a few counts of this clonotype. The V call is TRBV7-9, the J call TRBJ2-1; D gene ambiguous. CDR1 SEHNR and CDR2 FQNEAQ come from the germline V gene (reference sequence). The V gene lost 7 bases and the J gene lost 5 bases, with 15 bases spanning the gap. This CDR3 contains 14 residues. The CDR3 loop is CASTGPPSHNEQFF. The CDR3, as DNA: TGTGCCAGCACTGGGCCCCCGAGCCACAATGAGCAGTTCTTC.

There are a few counts of this clonotype. The V gene is TRBV29-1, the J gene TRBJ2-5; possibly TRBD2 for D (6 bases). Per germline, CDR1 SQVTM and CDR2 ANQGSEA. The CDR3 spans 15 residues. Trimming pared 3 bases from V and 2 bases from J, leaving 16 bases between. The CDR3 DNA sequence: TGCAGCGTTGATGGGTTAGCGGAACCTCAAGAGACCCAGTACTTC. It is translated as CSVDGLAEPQETQYF.

This chain joins TRBV11-3 and TRBJ2-5; no clear D. The V and J ends lost 1 base and 3 bases respectively, with 12 bases between them. Germline V gene lookup returns CDR1 SGHNT and CDR2 YENEEA. The CDR3 has 15 amino acids. The CDR3 nucleotides are TGTGCCAGCAGCTTAGGCGAGACCGGAAAAGAGACCCAGTACTTC. This sequence encodes CASSLGETGKETQYF. Full variable domain (missing parts from reference TRBV11-3 and TRBJ2-5): EAGVVQSPRYKIIEKKQPVAFWCNPISGHNTLYWYLQNLGQGPELLIRYENEEAVDDSQLPKDRFSAERLKGVDSTLKIQPAELGDSAVYLCASSLGETGKETQYFGPGTRLLVL.

This clonotype was seen a few times. The gene calls are TRBV7-2 and TRBJ1-6, with 9 bases that match TRBD1. Trimming at V came to 5 bases and at J to 6 bases, leaving 8 bases not matched to a gene. The CDR3 length is 16 residues. The germline gives CDR1 SGHTA, CDR2 FQGNSA. The CDR3 reads CASSKRGQGINSPLHF. CDR3 nucleotide sequence: TGTGCCAGCAGCAAAAGGGGACAGGGTATTAATTCACCCCTCCACTTT.

V usage is TRBV29-1 and J usage is TRBJ2-1, with 9 bases aligning to TRBD2. CDR1 and CDR2 (germline): SQVTM, ANQGSEA. V shed 7 bases and J 5 bases; nucleotides not matched to a gene: 12. The CDR3 has 15 amino acids. CDR3 loop: CSGRGGTSRNNEQFF. The DNA of the CDR3 is TGCAGCGGTCGGGGAGGGACTAGCAGAAACAATGAGCAGTTCTTC.

The V call is TRBV7-8, the J call TRBJ2-7; D call uncertain. There are 14 residues in the CDR3. The ends were cut back, 1 base at V and 6 bases at J, with 13 bases in the middle. CDR1 and CDR2 from the germline V gene are SGHVS and FQNEAQ. This CDR3 reads CASSLVSRGVEQYF. For the CDR3, the DNA is TGTGCCAGCAGCTTAGTGTCCCGAGGTGTCGAGCAGTACTTC.

The chain combines TRBV20-1 with TRBJ2-7; 9 bases map to TRBD1. Germline V gene data show CDR1 as DFQATT and CDR2 as SNEGSKA (reference sequence). The V gene end was trimmed by 5 bases and the J gene end by 4 bases; junction bases not matched to a gene: 12. This CDR3 comprises 15 residues. CDR3 region: CSARPPKDRGYEQYF. In nucleotides, the CDR3 is TGCAGTGCTCGTCCCCCCAAGGACAGGGGTTACGAGCAGTACTTC.